Below, one T cell receptor (beta chain) is given with its context. Its antigen is not known. Healthy Finnish infants undergoing corrective surgery for congenital heart defects were the donors. Four of the eight donors gave roughly 0.45-1 mL blood during surgery. Genomic DNA was extracted from every available blood leukocyte. This entry belongs to a study of human thymus T cells. Overall study findings and caveats: Thymic as well as blood repertoires seemed to favor certain V and J genes unevenly.

Trimming shortened V by 4 bases and J by 0 bases, and 12 bases separated the two germline ends. CDR3 length equals 15 residues. Germline values: CDR1 SGHDT, CDR2 YYEEEE. Profiling relied on immunoSEQ multiplex PCR, and the TCRdb table lists in-frame clones only, not all of them. The repertoire holds tens of thousands of clones, with over 85% as singletons. Material for sequencing was blood. The receptor was isolated from a boy in the first two years of life with a congenital heart defect but otherwise immunologically healthy. The chain couples TRBV5-6 to TRBJ2-3; D unclear. The CDR3 DNA follows: TGTGCCAGCAGCGTGGGTGGGCTCAGCACAGATACGCAGTATTTT. It codes for CASSVGGLSTDTQYF.